The 28 T cell receptor beta chains given below trace back to one sample, sequenced in a study of regulatory T cells in long-lasting Graves disease. Time point indicated: newly diagnosed GD, antithyroid drugs for less than 3 months. PBMC-derived RNA was used for the TCR library. Libraries of TCR beta came from iRepertoire HTBI primers plus Arm-PCR of CDR3 regions. TCRdb itself ran the multiplex PCR reads through MiXCR, one entry per CDR3 protein. The table has 410,000 or so distinct CDR3 sequences, about 15% seen once; the top ten hold 16%. Separately, the same data were catalogued under a study of T cells in Graves' hyperthyroidism and ophthalmopathy.

The specimen was peripheral blood mononuclear cells (PBMCs), collected at new diagnosis, from a patient treated with antithyroid drugs. The origin of the receptors is a woman in her twenties or thirties with Graves disease.

This clonotype was detected only a few times. A read error is possible here, since a much larger clone lies one base away. This chain uses TRBV11-2 with TRBJ1-4, with D perhaps TRBD1 (5 bases). Between the trimmed V and J ends, which lost 5 bases and 10 bases, there was a span of 20 bases. The germline gives CDR1 SGHAT, CDR2 FQNNGV. The CDR3 spans 15 residues. The CDR3 reads CASSPRAGRYGKLFF. In DNA, the CDR3 is TGTGCCAGCAGCCCCCGCGCAGGGAGGTACGGAAAACTGTTTTTT.

This clonotype was seen at least ten times. This rearrangement joins TRBV28 to TRBJ2-2; no clear D. V was pared by 2 bases and J by 7 bases, with 8 bases between. CDR3 length: 13 amino acids. Germline V lookup: CDR1 MDHEN, CDR2 SYDVKM. The CDR3 sequence is CASSLNVFGELFF. The CDR3, as DNA: TGTGCCAGCAGTTTAAACGTATTCGGGGAGCTGTTTTTT. Drawing the rest from reference TRBV28 and TRBJ2-2, the complete variable domain is DVKVTQSSRYLVKRTGEKVFLECVQDMDHENMFWYRQDPGLGLRLIYFSYDVKMKEKGDIPEGYSVSREKKERFSLILESASTNQTSMYLCASSLNVFGELFFGEGSRLTVL.

The V and J genes are TRBV18 and TRBJ1-2; 8 nucleotides align to TRBD1. The CDR3 loop spans 17 amino acids. V trimming: 2 bases; J trimming: 4 bases; junction bases outside the gene matches: 12. Germline-derived CDR1 and CDR2 are KGHSH and LQKENI. Written as DNA, the CDR3 is TGTGCCAGCTCACCATATAATTCTCGGACAGGGATCTATGGCTACACCTTC. Protein product: CASSPYNSRTGIYGYTF. The full variable domain, rest sourced from reference TRBV18 and TRBJ1-2, is NAGVMQNPRHLVRRRGQEARLRCSPMKGHSHVYWYRQLPEEGLKFMVYLQKENIIDESGMPKERFSAEFPKEGPSILRIQQVVRGDSAAYFCASSPYNSRTGIYGYTFGSGTRLTVV.

This clonotype was seen more than once but under ten times. Relative to the germline gene, one junction end is altered; a read error may explain this. The CDR3 DNA sequence: TGTGTCAGCAGTTTAGCGGGAGACTACGAGCAGTACTTC. The encoded protein is CVSSLAGDYEQYF. The chain links TRBV27 to TRBJ2-7, with 9 positions matching TRBD2. Germline CDR1 MNHEY, CDR2 SMNVEV (reference sequence). This CDR3 is built from 13 residues.

This chain uses TRBV29-1 with TRBJ1-1; 7 nucleotides align to TRBD1. The ends lost 3 bases at V and 5 bases at J; junction bases unmatched: 9. CDR1 and CDR2 from the germline V gene are SQVTM and ANQGSEA. The CDR3 runs to 14 residues. The CDR3 region has the DNA TGCAGCGTTGAGTCTTCAGGGGGGTCAACTGAAGCTTTCTTT. Protein: CSVESSGGSTEAFF.

The sample holds many counts of this clonotype. The chain recombines TRBV29-1 with TRBJ2-7; tentatively, D is TRBD1 (6 bases). The germline V and J ends were trimmed by 5 bases and 3 bases, with 14 bases remaining between them. This CDR3 region has 13 residues. Per germline, CDR1 SQVTM and CDR2 ANQGSEA. CDR3 amino acids: CSVNTGTSYEQYF. The CDR3 region has the DNA TGCAGCGTTAACACCGGGACAAGCTACGAGCAGTACTTC.

The sample holds a few counts of this clonotype. V is TRBV18 and J is TRBJ1-5; 7 bases map to TRBD1. Trimming removed 3 bases from V and 6 bases from J; junction bases left unmatched: 8. Per germline, CDR1 KGHSH and CDR2 LQKENI. There are 15 residues in the CDR3. CDR3 bases: TGTGCCAGCTCACCGTATGCAGGGGGACCTCAGCCCCAGCATTTT. Residues: CASSPYAGGPQPQHF. Drawing the rest from reference TRBV18 and TRBJ1-5, the complete variable domain is NAGVMQNPRHLVRRRGQEARLRCSPMKGHSHVYWYRQLPEEGLKFMVYLQKENIIDESGMPKERFSAEFPKEGPSILRIQQVVRGDSAAYFCASSPYAGGPQPQHFGDGTRLSIL.

The table lists this clonotype with many counts. The chain combines TRBV11-1 with TRBJ2-1; D gene unclear. CDR1 is SGHAT, CDR2 FQDESV, per germline (reference sequence). Trimming took off 5 bases at V and 10 bases at J, with 6 bases between the two ends. This CDR3 region has 10 residues. For the CDR3, the DNA is TGTGCCAGCAGCCTAGAGGAGCAGTTCTTC. Translated, it gives CASSLEEQFF.

The chain carries TRBV27 and TRBJ2-7; D is ambiguous. The V end lost 4 bases, the J end lost 5 bases, and 6 bases lay between the germline ends. Germline loops: CDR1 MNHEY, CDR2 SMNVEV (reference sequence). This CDR3 is built from 11 residues. Here the CDR3 reads CASSSHHEQYF. Written as DNA, the CDR3 is TGTGCCAGCAGTTCTCACCACGAGCAGTACTTC.

As concerns this clonotype: This may stem from a read error, because a much larger clone lies one nucleotide away. V gene TRBV27 combines with J gene TRBJ2-7, with D perhaps matching TRBD1 (6 bases). The germline V and J ends were trimmed by 3 bases and 7 bases, with 19 bases remaining between them. The CDR3 loop spans 15 amino acids. Germline-derived CDR1 and CDR2 are MNHEY and SMNVEV (reference sequence). CDR3 sequence: CASSFRDNAYNEQYF. The CDR3 DNA is TGTGCCAGCAGTTTCCGGGACAACGCCTACAATGAGCAGTACTTC.

This clonotype has at least ten counts. This chain connects TRBV27 to TRBJ2-7; a weak D match, TRBD2 (6 bases). This CDR3 has 15 amino acids. Germline CDR1 reads MNHEY; CDR2 reads SMNVEV (reference sequence). Trimming cost V 5 bases and J 2 bases, with 16 bases left between them. CDR3 DNA sequence: TGTGCCAGCAGTAGCCAGCCTAGCGCCGCCTACGAGCAGTACTTC. Its translation: CASSSQPSAAYEQYF.

This clonotype showed up just once. The gene calls are TRBV2 and TRBJ2-3; D is uncertain. The CDR3 spans 14 residues. With 7 bases removed from V and 2 bases from J, the gap between germline ends came to 13 bases. Germline V gene sequence: CDR1 SNHLY, CDR2 FYNNEI. CDR3 bases: TGTGCCAGCACCTTGGACGGATACACAGATACGCAGTATTTT. This gives the protein CASTLDGYTDTQYF.

The chain's CDR3 is CASSYSGARGSYEQYF. CDR3 coding DNA: TGTGCCAGCAGTTACTCGGGGGCTAGGGGGTCCTACGAGCAGTACTTC. This chain uses TRBV6-5 with TRBJ2-7; D possibly corresponds to TRBD1 (6 bases). Germline CDR1 MNHEY, CDR2 SVGAGI. Trimming left V 0 bases short and J 1 base short, with 13 bases between. This CDR3 region has 16 residues.

This clonotype showed up many times. The chain combines TRBV20-1 with TRBJ1-1; D is unresolved. Trimming shortened V by 1 base and J by 0 bases, and 9 bases separated the two germline ends. The CDR3 spans 14 residues. Looked up from germline, CDR1 is DFQATT and CDR2 is SNEGSKA (reference sequence). CDR3 sequence (DNA): TGCAGTGCTAGAGGTTGGTCAATGAACACTGAAGCTTTCTTT. Amino acid sequence: CSARGWSMNTEAFF.

There are many counts of this clonotype. The rearrangement joins TRBV11-3 to TRBJ1-3; D unclear. V lost 3 bases, J lost 1 base, and 7 bases lay in between. The CDR3 loop spans 14 amino acids. Germline assignment: CDR1 SGHNT and CDR2 YENEEA. This chain's CDR3 is CASSLTKSGNTIYF. The CDR3 coding sequence is TGTGCCAGCAGCTTGACGAAATCTGGAAACACCATATATTTT.

The rearrangement links TRBV10-3 to TRBJ1-5; 10 nucleotides align to TRBD1. V lost 6 bases to trimming and J lost 4 bases; unmatched junction nucleotides: 3. The CDR3 extends over 14 amino acids. Germline values: CDR1 ENHRY, CDR2 SYGVKD. CDR3 sequence reads: CAISGQGENQPQHF. The DNA of the CDR3 is TGTGCCATCAGCGGACAGGGGGAGAATCAGCCCCAGCATTTT.

This chain uses TRBV27 with TRBJ2-2; 10 bases match TRBD2. J was trimmed by 2 bases and V by 5 bases; bases with no gene match: 8. The V gene's germline CDR1 is MNHEY and CDR2 SMNVEV (reference sequence). The CDR3 loop spans 17 amino acids. CDR3 loop: CASSPSGRAFNTGELFF. DNA of the CDR3: TGTGCCAGCAGTCCGAGCGGGAGGGCCTTCAACACCGGGGAGCTGTTTTTT.

This clonotype was seen many times. The gene calls are TRBV11-2 and TRBJ2-4; D is perhaps TRBD2 (6 bases). Between the trimmed V and J ends, which lost 5 bases and 8 bases, there was a span of 19 bases. The CDR3 loop spans 15 amino acids. The germline V gene encodes CDR1 SGHAT and CDR2 FQNNGV. CDR3: CASSRLGGEVDIQYF. CDR3 nucleotide sequence: TGTGCCAGCAGCCGTCTTGGCGGGGAGGTGGACATTCAGTACTTC.

This clonotype was observed at least ten times. The chain carries TRBV28 and TRBJ2-7; 12 nucleotides line up with TRBD2. The germline CDR1 and CDR2 sequences are MDHEN and SYDVKM. This CDR3 is 16 amino acids long. The V gene end was trimmed by 5 bases and the J gene end by 2 bases; junction bases not matched to a gene: 7. CDR3 bases: TGTGCCAGCAGTCCCCACGGACTAGCGGGAACCTACGAGCAGTACTTC. Translating gives CASSPHGLAGTYEQYF.

A note on this clonotype: A clone one base away is much larger, so this may be a read error. CDR3 amino acids: CASSLYADTQYF. Here the CDR3 DNA reads TGTGCCAGCAGCTTATACGCAGATACGCAGTATTTT. This chain connects TRBV11-2 to TRBJ2-3; the D is unclear. Germline CDR1 reads SGHAT; CDR2 reads FQNNGV. This CDR3 region has 12 residues. Trimming took off 2 bases at V and 4 bases at J, with 4 bases between the two ends.

Turning to this clonotype: This may stem from a read error, because a much larger clone lies one nucleotide away. The chain employs TRBV11-3 and TRBJ1-1; TRBD1 might be the D (6 bases). Germline V gene sequence: CDR1 SGHNT, CDR2 YENEEA. Trimming took 4 bases from V and 5 from J, leaving 17 bases between them. This CDR3 contains 15 residues. In DNA form, the CDR3 reads TGTGCCAGCAGCTGGGGGGGCGCAGGTGGTACTGAAGCTTTCTTT. The encoded protein is CASSWGGAGGTEAFF.

The table lists this clonotype with many counts. The rearrangement joins TRBV14 to TRBJ2-4, with 11 bases aligning to TRBD2. The CDR3 length is 18 residues. The germline V gene encodes CDR1 SGHDN and CDR2 FVKESK. V lost 1 base and J lost 6; bases outside the gene matches: 11. The chain's CDR3 is CASSQGLAGQNPLNIQYF. The CDR3 DNA sequence: TGTGCCAGCAGCCAAGGACTAGCGGGACAAAACCCCTTAAACATTCAGTACTTC. The whole variable domain, filled in from reference TRBV14 and TRBJ2-4, reads EAGVTQFPSHSVIEKGQTVTLRCDPISGHDNLYWYRRVMGKEIKFLLHFVKESKQDESGMPNNRFLAERTGGTYSTLKVQPAELEDSGVYFCASSQGLAGQNPLNIQYFGAGTRLSVL.

This clonotype was counted at least ten times. V gene TRBV30 combines with J gene TRBJ1-5; D gene ambiguous. V was shortened by 2 bases and J by 0 bases, with 8 bases between the two germline ends. The CDR3 covers 14 residues. Germline V gene data show CDR1 as GTSNPN and CDR2 as SVGIG (reference sequence). This CDR3 reads CAWSWTASNQPQHF. As DNA, the CDR3 is TGTGCCTGGAGTTGGACCGCTAGCAATCAGCCCCAGCATTTT.

This chain joins TRBV4-1 and TRBJ2-1, with 7 nucleotides matching TRBD2. With V trimmed by 2 bases and J by 8 bases, 12 bases remained unmatched. The germline CDR1 and CDR2 sequences are MGHRA and YSYEKL. The CDR3 consists of 16 residues. CDR3 sequence (DNA): TGCGCCAGCAGCCAAAAGAGGACTAGGGGATTTGATGAGCAGTTCTTC. Encoded protein: CASSQKRTRGFDEQFF.

The CDR3 sequence: CASSQEGGQGAKNIQYF. The CDR3 coding sequence is TGTGCCAGCAGCCAAGAGGGAGGACAGGGGGCCAAAAACATTCAGTACTTC. The V and J genes are TRBV3-1 and TRBJ2-4; 9 bases match TRBD1. In germline, CDR1 is LGHDT, CDR2 YNNKEL (reference sequence). V was clipped by 0 bases and J by 1 base; unmatched bases: 4. This CDR3 is built from 17 residues.

This clonotype was found many times. V is TRBV9 and J is TRBJ1-2; 7 bases line up with TRBD1. Losses at the gene ends were 3 bases for V and 7 bases for J; bases not matched to a gene: 9. CDR1 is SGDLS, CDR2 YYNGEE, per germline. CDR3 size: 14 residues. Here the CDR3 reads CASSAQTGPLGYTF. The CDR3 region has the DNA TGTGCCAGCAGCGCGCAGACAGGGCCCCTTGGCTACACCTTC.

This clonotype was detected ten times or more. V usage is TRBV30 and J usage is TRBJ1-1, with D possibly TRBD1 on 6 matching bases. The length of the CDR3 is 13 residues. CDR1 GTSNPN and CDR2 SVGIG come from the germline V gene (reference sequence). Trimming stripped 2 bases from V and 1 base from J, with 8 bases between. Here the CDR3 reads CAWSSGQNTEAFF. The DNA for the CDR3 is TGTGCCTGGAGTTCGGGACAGAACACTGAAGCTTTCTTT.

This clonotype was observed many times. V and J are TRBV27 and TRBJ2-3; perhaps TRBD2 as D (6 bases). Between the trimmed V and J ends, which lost 2 bases and 0 bases, there was a span of 12 bases. This CDR3 spans 16 amino acids. The V gene's germline CDR1 is MNHEY and CDR2 SMNVEV (reference sequence). CDR3 amino acids: CASSLRETPSTDTQYF. The CDR3, as DNA: TGTGCCAGCAGTTTACGGGAGACCCCTAGCACAGATACGCAGTATTTT.